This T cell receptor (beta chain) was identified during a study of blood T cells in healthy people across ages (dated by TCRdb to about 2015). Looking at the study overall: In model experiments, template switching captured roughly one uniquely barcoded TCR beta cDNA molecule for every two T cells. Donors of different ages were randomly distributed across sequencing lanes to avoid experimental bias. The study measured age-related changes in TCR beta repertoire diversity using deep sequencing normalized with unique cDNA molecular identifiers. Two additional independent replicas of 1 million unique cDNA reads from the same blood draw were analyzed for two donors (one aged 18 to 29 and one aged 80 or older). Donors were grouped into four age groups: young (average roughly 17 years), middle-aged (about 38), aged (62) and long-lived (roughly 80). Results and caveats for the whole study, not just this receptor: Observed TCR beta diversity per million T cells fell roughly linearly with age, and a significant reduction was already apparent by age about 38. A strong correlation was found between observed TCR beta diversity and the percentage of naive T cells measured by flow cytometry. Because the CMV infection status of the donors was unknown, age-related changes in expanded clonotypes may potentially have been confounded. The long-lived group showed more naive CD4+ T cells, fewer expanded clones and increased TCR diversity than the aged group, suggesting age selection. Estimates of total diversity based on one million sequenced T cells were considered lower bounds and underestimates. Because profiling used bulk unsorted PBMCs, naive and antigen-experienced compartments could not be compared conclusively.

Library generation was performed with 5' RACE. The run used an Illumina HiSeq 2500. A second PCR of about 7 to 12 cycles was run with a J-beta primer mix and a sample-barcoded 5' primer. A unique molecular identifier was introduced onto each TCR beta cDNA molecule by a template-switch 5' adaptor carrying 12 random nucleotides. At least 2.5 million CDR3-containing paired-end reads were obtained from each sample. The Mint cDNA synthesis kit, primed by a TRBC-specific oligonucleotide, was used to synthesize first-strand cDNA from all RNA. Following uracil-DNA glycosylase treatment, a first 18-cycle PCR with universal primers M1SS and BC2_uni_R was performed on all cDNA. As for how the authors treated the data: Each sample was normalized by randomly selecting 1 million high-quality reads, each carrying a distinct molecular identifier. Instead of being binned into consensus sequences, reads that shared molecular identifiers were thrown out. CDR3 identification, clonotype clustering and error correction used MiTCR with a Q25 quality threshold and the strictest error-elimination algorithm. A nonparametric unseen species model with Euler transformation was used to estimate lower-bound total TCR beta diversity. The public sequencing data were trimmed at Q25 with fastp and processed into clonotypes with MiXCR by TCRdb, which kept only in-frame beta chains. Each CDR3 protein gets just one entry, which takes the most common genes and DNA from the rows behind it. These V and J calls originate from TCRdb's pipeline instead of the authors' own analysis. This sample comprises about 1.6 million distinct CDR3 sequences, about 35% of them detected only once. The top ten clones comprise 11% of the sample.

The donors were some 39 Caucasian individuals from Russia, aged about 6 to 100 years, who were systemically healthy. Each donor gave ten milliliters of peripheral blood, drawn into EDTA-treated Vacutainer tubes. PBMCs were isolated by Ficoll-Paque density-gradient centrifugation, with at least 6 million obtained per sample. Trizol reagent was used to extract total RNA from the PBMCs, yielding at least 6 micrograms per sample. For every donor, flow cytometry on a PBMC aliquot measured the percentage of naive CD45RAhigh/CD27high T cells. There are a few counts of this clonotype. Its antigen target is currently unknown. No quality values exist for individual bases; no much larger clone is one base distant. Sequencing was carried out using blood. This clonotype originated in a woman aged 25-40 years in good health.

The nucleotide sequence reads TGCGCCAGCAGCTTGACGCCCCTCGGAGGGCGCGACACTGAAGCTTTCTTT. Its protein reads: CASSLTPLGGRDTEAFF. The chain links TRBV5-1 with TRBJ1-1; too little of a D gene remains to name it. Sequences SGHRS (CDR1) and YFSETQ (CDR2) are obtained from the germline V gene. The CDR3 sequence holds 17 residues, the cysteine and phenylalanine included. The kept DNA is CDR3 alone, 51 bases in frame from the first base. The junction shows trimming of 1 base on V and 3 bases on J, plus 19 bases between the germline ends.